The subject of this entry is one T cell receptor beta chain. TCRdb's copy holds only in-frame clones and misses some; the assay was immunoSEQ multiplex PCR. The sample records fewer than 700,000 clones, around 78% being singletons. The data were obtained in a study of shared clonotypes between healthy human individuals. CDR1 and CDR2 (germline): MRHNA, SNTAGT. This CDR3 is 17 amino acids long. V dropped 1 base and J dropped 2 bases, with 15 bases sitting between them. This receptor was obtained from a woman in her thirties or forties in good health. Some clones in this sample may be carry-over from other donors' samples. Material: PBMCs. The chain combines TRBV6-4 with TRBJ1-5; D possibly corresponds to TRBD1 (6 bases). CDR3 region: CASSDLGGWRGNQPQHF. DNA of the CDR3: TGTGCCAGCAGTGACTTGGGGGGCTGGAGAGGCAATCAGCCCCAGCATTTT.